The source of this TCR beta chain is a study of post-analysis software for immune sequencing data. Study results and caveats: Normalized Chao1 diversity in multiple sclerosis patients fell significantly below that of controls. TRBV5-6, TRBV5-1 and TRBV20-1 were among four to six TRBV segments more frequent in patients than controls.

The V end was cut by 4 bases, the J end by 3 bases, with 13 bases between. CDR1 and CDR2 from the germline V gene are SGHTS and YDEGEE. This CDR3 comprises 14 residues. Concerning this clonotype: Its target is not known.

Sequencing libraries made from TCR beta cDNA carried unique molecular identifiers. MiXCR, run by TCRdb on the PCR reads, gives a single entry per CDR3 protein. The table has hundreds of thousands of distinct CDR3 sequences, more than 50% seen once. Sequencing input: blood. This sequence joins TRBV5-8 and TRBJ1-1, with D possibly TRBD1 on 6 matching bases. The source is a girl aged 2-10 years with multiple sclerosis. The CDR3 coding sequence is TGTGCCAGCAGCCCCTTAGGGGGGGACACTGAAGCTTTCTTT. It yields the protein CASSPLGGDTEAFF.